This is a list of T cell receptor beta chains from one sample in a study of OX40 agonist ivuxolimab in advanced cancers. The protocol was immunoSEQ multiplex PCR, while the TCRdb copy is restricted to in-frame clones and leaves out a portion. The sample yields under 20,000 clones, about 84% seen once. The sequencing used CD4+ or CD8+ T cells sorted from blood, collected in a trial of the OX40 agonist ivuxolimab. Source of these receptors: an adult with an advanced solid tumor such as melanoma, head and neck, liver or kidney cancer. The CDR3 runs from the conserved cysteine through the conserved F or W. The D gene is left open where the match is weak. Only part of the rows carry a size: once, few, many, or a class if the clone is expanded.

- | few | TRBJ1-5 | TRBV4-2 | TGTGCCAGCAGCCAAGGTCTCAGCAATCAGCCCCAGCATTTT | CASSQGLSNQPQHF
TRBD1 | few | TRBJ2-5 | TRBV11-1 | TGTGCCAGCAGCTTACTCCCCAGGGGGCGGCCGGAGACCCAGTACTTC | CASSLLPRGRPETQYF
- | once | TRBJ2-5 | TRBV29-1 | TGCAGCGCCGGACAGCAAGAGACCCAGTACTTC | CSAGQQETQYF
- | - | TRBJ1-1 | TRBV7-9 | TGTGCCAGCAGCTTAGGGGAGAACACTGAAGCTTTCTTT | CASSLGENTEAFF
- | - | TRBJ2-5 | TRBV5-6 | TGTGCCAGCAGCTCTAAGCTGTGGGGGGAGACCCAGTACTTC | CASSSKLWGETQYF
- | - | TRBJ1-2 | TRBV6-5 | TGTGCCAGCAGTTACTCTGGGACACGAAGTGGCTACACCTTC | CASSYSGTRSGYTF
TRBD1 | - | TRBJ2-6 | TRBV28 | TGTGCCAGCAGTAAACCAGGGGGCCATAGCTCTGGGGCCAACGTCCTGACTTTC | CASSKPGGHSSGANVLTF
TRBD1 | - | TRBJ2-7 | TRBV13 | TGTGCCAGCAGCTTGGGACAGTCCTACGAGCAGTACTTC | CASSLGQSYEQYF
TRBD1 | - | TRBJ2-7 | TRBV5-1 | TGCGCCAGCAGCTTGGGGGGACAGGGGTCCCACGAGCAGTACTTC | CASSLGGQGSHEQYF
- | - | TRBJ1-6 | TRBV28 | TGTGCCAGCAACGAGGGGACACGATATAATTCACCCCTCCACTTT | CASNEGTRYNSPLHF
- | few | TRBJ1-5 | TRBV15 | TGTGCCACCAGCAGAGAAGGGGACCTTCAGCCCCAGCATTTT | CATSREGDLQPQHF
- | - | TRBJ1-4 | TRBV7-6 | TGTGCCAGCAGCTTACTGACAACTAATGAAAAACTGTTTTTT | CASSLLTTNEKLFF
- | - | TRBJ2-1 | TRBV5-1 | TGCGCCAGCAGCTTCATAGGTTATGAGCAGTTCTTC | CASSFIGYEQFF
- | - | TRBJ2-6 | TRBV4-1 | TGCGCCAGCAGCCAAGAAAAGTTTTCTGGGGCCAACGTCCTGACTTTC | CASSQEKFSGANVLTF
- | - | TRBJ1-5 | TRBV19 | TGTGCCAGTAGTTGGGGCCCCTCGGGCAATCAGCCCCAGCATTTT | CASSWGPSGNQPQHF
- | few | TRBJ1-5 | TRBV6-5 | TGTGCCAGCACCCAGGGAAGGAGTCAGCCCCAGCATTTT | CASTQGRSQPQHF
- | - | TRBJ2-5 | TRBV6-6 | TGTGCCAGCACCCAAAACCAAGAGACCCAGTACTTC | CASTQNQETQYF
- | few | TRBJ1-5 | TRBV7-9 | TGTGCCAGCAGCTTAGGGCAGGGCGAGAATCAGCCCCAGCATTTT | CASSLGQGENQPQHF
- | - | TRBJ1-1 | TRBV28 | TGTGCCAGCAGATATGCAGGGCTGAACACTGAAGCTTTCTTT | CASRYAGLNTEAFF
- | medium-sized | TRBJ2-5 | TRBV7-3 | TGTGCCAGCAGCCCGACCGGGACTCCCGGGGAGACCCAGTACTTC | CASSPTGTPGETQYF
- | once | TRBJ1-1 | TRBV6-1 | TGTGCCAGCAGTGTTTGGGGGGCTTCTGACACTGAAGCTTTCTTT | CASSVWGASDTEAFF
- | - | TRBJ2-1 | TRBV11-3 | TGTGCCAGCAGCTTGGGGGGGCCGGACAATGAGCAGTTCTTC | CASSLGGPDNEQFF
- | - | TRBJ2-5 | TRBV7-4 | TGTGCCAGCAGCTCAGATGGCAGGGACCCGTACTTC | CASSSDGRDPYF
- | - | TRBJ2-2 | TRBV11-3 | TGTGCCAGCAGCTTAGGCCGTAACACCGGGGAGCTGTTTTTT | CASSLGRNTGELFF
- | - | TRBJ2-1 | TRBV18 | TGTGCCAGCTCACCAAGGGCAGACGAGCAGTTCTTC | CASSPRADEQFF
TRBD1 | - | TRBJ2-7 | TRBV6-5 | TGTGCCAGCAGTTACCTTATCGGACAGGGCCCCCACGAGCAGTACTTC | CASSYLIGQGPHEQYF
- | - | TRBJ2-2 | TRBV6-5 | TGTGCCAGCAGTTTTACAGGGCCCACCGGGGAGCTGTTTTTT | CASSFTGPTGELFF
- | - | TRBJ1-2 | TRBV19 | TGTGCCAGTAGGGGCCCCGGGACGGTTTATGGCTACACCTTC | CASRGPGTVYGYTF
TRBD2 | - | TRBJ2-5 | TRBV2 | TGTGCCAGTAGCGGGAAAGGAGAGACCCAGTACTTC | CASSGKGETQYF
- | - | TRBJ2-7 | TRBV10-3 | TGTGCCATCAGTGGGGGGTCCAGCGAGCAGTACTTC | CAISGGSSEQYF
TRBD2 | - | TRBJ2-7 | TRBV4-2 | TGTGCCAGCAGCCATCCCGGGACTAGCGGGGGGCACTACGAGCAGTACTTC | CASSHPGTSGGHYEQYF
- | - | TRBJ2-4 | TRBV7-2 | TGTGCCAGCAGTTCGCGCCAGGGTGAAGGGAACATTCAGTACTTC | CASSSRQGEGNIQYF
TRBD2 | few | TRBJ2-4 | TRBV6-4 | TGTGCCAGCAGTGACTCAGGGACTAGCGGGGTCTTCCCAGTCAAAAACATTCAGTACTTC | CASSDSGTSGVFPVKNIQYF
- | once | TRBJ2-5 | TRBV9 | TGTGCCAGCATATATAGGCGGACCCAGTACTTC | CASIYRRTQYF
- | - | TRBJ1-2 | TRBV2 | TGTGCCAGCAGTCTAAACAGCAACTATGGCTACACCTTC | CASSLNSNYGYTF
TRBD1 | - | TRBJ1-2 | TRBV6-5 | TGTGCCAGCAGCCCGACAGGGAACTATGGCTACACCTTC | CASSPTGNYGYTF
- | - | TRBJ2-3 | TRBV29-1 | TGCAGCGTTTTAAAAGCCGAATTCACAGATACGCAGTATTTT | CSVLKAEFTDTQYF
TRBD1 | - | TRBJ2-3 | TRBV5-1 | TGCGCCAGCAGCTCTCGGCCCCAGGGGGTAAAGACAGATACGCAGTATTTT | CASSSRPQGVKTDTQYF
- | - | TRBJ1-1 | TRBV7-9 | TGTGCCAGCAGCCCGTGGGACTCGAAGAACACTGAAGCTTTCTTT | CASSPWDSKNTEAFF
TRBD1 | once | TRBJ2-7 | TRBV11-2 | TGTGCCAGCAGCCAACTCGGGACAGGGACCTACGAGCAGTACTTC | CASSQLGTGTYEQYF
- | - | TRBJ1-2 | TRBV19 | TGTGCCACTAGTCGGGACCCCTCCGAAAAGGGCTACACCTTC | CATSRDPSEKGYTF
- | - | TRBJ2-3 | TRBV4-1 | TGCGCCAGCAGCCAAGTCTACCGGGAGACTTTGACAGATACGCAGTATTTT | CASSQVYRETLTDTQYF
- | once | TRBJ2-1 | TRBV7-9 | TGTGCCAGCAGCTTAGGACAGACCCTCTACAATGAGCAGTTCTTC | CASSLGQTLYNEQFF
- | - | TRBJ2-7 | TRBV28 | TGTGCCAGCAGCGGTTCCTACGAGCAGTACTTC | CASSGSYEQYF
- | - | TRBJ2-5 | TRBV7-2 | TGTGCCAGCAGCCCCTTGACTCAACTCCTTGGGAAAGAGACCCAGTACTTC | CASSPLTQLLGKETQYF
- | - | TRBJ2-1 | TRBV7-9 | TGTGCCAGCAGCTTCGGGACAAGGGGATACAATGAGCAGTTCTTC | CASSFGTRGYNEQFF
TRBD1 | - | TRBJ2-4 | TRBV10-3 | TGTGCCATCAGTGAGTCCGGACGACAGGGTGCCAAAAACATTCAGTACTTC | CAISESGRQGAKNIQYF
- | - | TRBJ1-6 | TRBV30 | TGTGCCTGGATCGGCCAGTCGAATAATTCACCCCTCCACTTT | CAWIGQSNNSPLHF
TRBD1 | - | TRBJ2-3 | TRBV7-2 | TGTGCCAGCAGCGGTCGACAGGGGGGCACAGATACGCAGTATTTT | CASSGRQGGTDTQYF
TRBD2 | - | TRBJ2-7 | TRBV27 | TGTGCCAGCACCAAGAGATTACCGGGACTAGCGGGAACCTACGAGCAGTACTTC | CASTKRLPGLAGTYEQYF
- | few | TRBJ1-1 | TRBV30 | TGTGCCTGGGGCACAGGGCGGGCTGAAGCTTTCTTT | CAWGTGRAEAFF
TRBD2 | once | TRBJ2-7 | TRBV5-1 | TGCGCCAGCAGCTCGAAATTAGCGGGAGCCCCGGGGTTTTACGAGCAGTACTTC | CASSSKLAGAPGFYEQYF
- | - | TRBJ2-6 | TRBV27 | TGTGCCACAAAAAGTGGTGGGGCCAACGTCCTGACTTTC | CATKSGGANVLTF
- | few | TRBJ2-3 | TRBV7-9 | TGTGCCAGCAGCCCCCCCGCCGTAGGGAGCACAGATACGCAGTATTTT | CASSPPAVGSTDTQYF